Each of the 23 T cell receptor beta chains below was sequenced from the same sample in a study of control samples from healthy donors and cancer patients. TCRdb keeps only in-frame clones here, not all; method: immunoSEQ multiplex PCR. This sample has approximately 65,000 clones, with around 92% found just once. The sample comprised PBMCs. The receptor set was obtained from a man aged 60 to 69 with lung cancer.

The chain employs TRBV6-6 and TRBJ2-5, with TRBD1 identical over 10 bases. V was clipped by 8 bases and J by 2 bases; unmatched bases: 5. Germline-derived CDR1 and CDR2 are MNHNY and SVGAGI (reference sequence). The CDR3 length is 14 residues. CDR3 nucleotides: TGTGCCAGCGCCGGACAGGGGGGACAAGAGACCCAGTACTTC. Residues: CASAGQGGQETQYF.

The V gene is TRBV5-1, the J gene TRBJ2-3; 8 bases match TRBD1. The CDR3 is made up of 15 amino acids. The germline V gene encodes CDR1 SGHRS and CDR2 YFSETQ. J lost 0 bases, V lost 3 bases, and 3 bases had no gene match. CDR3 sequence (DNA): TGCGCCAGCAGCTCCACAGGGGGGAGCACAGATACGCAGTATTTT. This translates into CASSSTGGSTDTQYF.

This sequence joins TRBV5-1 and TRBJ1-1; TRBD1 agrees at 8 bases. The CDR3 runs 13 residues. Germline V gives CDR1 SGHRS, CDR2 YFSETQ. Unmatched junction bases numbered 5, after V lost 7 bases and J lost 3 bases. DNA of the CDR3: TGCGCCAGCTACCAGGGGGCGGACACTGAAGCTTTCTTT. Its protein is CASYQGADTEAFF.

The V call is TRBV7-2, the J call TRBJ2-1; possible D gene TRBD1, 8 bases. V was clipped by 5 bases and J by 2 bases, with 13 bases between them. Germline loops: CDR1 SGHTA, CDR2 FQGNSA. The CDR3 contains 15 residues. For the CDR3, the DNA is TGTGCCAGCAGCAACAGGGGGGGGCCCTACAATGAGCAGTTCTTC. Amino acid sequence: CASSNRGGPYNEQFF.

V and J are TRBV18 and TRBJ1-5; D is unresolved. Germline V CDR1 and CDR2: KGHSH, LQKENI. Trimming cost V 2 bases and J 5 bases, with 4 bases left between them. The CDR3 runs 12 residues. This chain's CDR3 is CASSPGDQPQHF. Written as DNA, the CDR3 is TGTGCCAGCTCACCAGGGGATCAGCCCCAGCATTTT. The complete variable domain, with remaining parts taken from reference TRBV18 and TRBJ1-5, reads NAGVMQNPRHLVRRRGQEARLRCSPMKGHSHVYWYRQLPEEGLKFMVYLQKENIIDESGMPKERFSAEFPKEGPSILRIQQVVRGDSAAYFCASSPGDQPQHFGDGTRLSIL.

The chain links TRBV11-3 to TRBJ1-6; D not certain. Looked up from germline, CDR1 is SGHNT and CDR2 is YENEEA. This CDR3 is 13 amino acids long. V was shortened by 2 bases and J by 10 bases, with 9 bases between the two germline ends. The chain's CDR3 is CASSLSVTSPLHF. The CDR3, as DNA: TGTGCCAGCAGCTTATCAGTCACCTCACCCCTCCACTTT.

The CDR3 DNA sequence: TGTGCCAGCAGCTATTTAACTAATGGAGAGACCCAGTACTTC. Translated: CASSYLTNGETQYF. The chain couples TRBV13 to TRBJ2-5; no definite D call. CDR3 length: 14 amino acids. CDR1 is PRHDT, CDR2 FYEKMQ, per germline (reference sequence). Trimming removed 4 bases at V and 4 bases at J, with 13 bases between.

CDR3 in DNA: TGTGCCAGCAGCCAAATTTACGCTAAGGACACCATATATTTT. The encoded protein is CASSQIYAKDTIYF. The chain joins TRBV14 to TRBJ1-3; D is ambiguous. The V gene lost 2 bases and the J gene lost 8 bases, with 13 bases spanning the gap. Germline V gives CDR1 SGHDN, CDR2 FVKESK. The CDR3 is 14 amino acids.

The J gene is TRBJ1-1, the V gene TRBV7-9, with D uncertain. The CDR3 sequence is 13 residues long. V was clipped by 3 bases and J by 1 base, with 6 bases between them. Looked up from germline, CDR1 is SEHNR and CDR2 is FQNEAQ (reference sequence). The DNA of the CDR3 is TGTGCCAGCAGCTTTAGACAGAACACTGAAGCTTTCTTT. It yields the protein CASSFRQNTEAFF.

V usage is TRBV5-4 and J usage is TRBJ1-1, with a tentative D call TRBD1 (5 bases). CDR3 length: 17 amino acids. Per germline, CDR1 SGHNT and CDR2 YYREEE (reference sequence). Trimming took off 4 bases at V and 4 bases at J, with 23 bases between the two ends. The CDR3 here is CASSPEAGLLVATEAFF. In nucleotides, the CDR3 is TGTGCCAGCAGCCCCGAAGCAGGGTTGTTAGTTGCCACTGAAGCTTTCTTT.

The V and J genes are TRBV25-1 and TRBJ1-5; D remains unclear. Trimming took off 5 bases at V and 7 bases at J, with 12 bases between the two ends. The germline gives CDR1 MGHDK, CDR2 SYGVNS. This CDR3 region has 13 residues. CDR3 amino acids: CASSPLPGQPQHF. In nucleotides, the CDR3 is TGTGCCAGCAGTCCCCTGCCCGGGCAGCCCCAGCATTTT.

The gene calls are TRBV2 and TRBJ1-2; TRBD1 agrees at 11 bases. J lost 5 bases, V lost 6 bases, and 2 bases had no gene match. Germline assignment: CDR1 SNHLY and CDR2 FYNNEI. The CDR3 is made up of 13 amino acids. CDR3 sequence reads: CASRDRGPYGYTF. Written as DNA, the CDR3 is TGTGCCAGCAGGGACAGGGGGCCTTATGGCTACACCTTC.

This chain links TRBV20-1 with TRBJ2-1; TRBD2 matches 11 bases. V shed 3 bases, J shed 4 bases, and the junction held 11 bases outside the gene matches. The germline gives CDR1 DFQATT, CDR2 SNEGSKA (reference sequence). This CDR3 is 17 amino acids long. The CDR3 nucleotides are TGCAGTGCTAGTGACGGAGGGACTAGCGGACTATACAATGAGCAGTTCTTC. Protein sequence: CSASDGGTSGLYNEQFF.

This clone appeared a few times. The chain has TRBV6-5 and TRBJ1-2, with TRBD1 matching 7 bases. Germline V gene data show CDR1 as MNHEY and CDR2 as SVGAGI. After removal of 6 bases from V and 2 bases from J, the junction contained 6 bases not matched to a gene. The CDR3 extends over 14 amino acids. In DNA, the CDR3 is TGTGCCAGCAGCCTTAGACAGGGAAACTATGGCTACACCTTC. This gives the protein CASSLRQGNYGYTF.

The CDR3 DNA sequence: TGTGCCAGCAGCTTAGTGGGCAGCCCGAACACTGAAGCTTTCTTT. Protein product: CASSLVGSPNTEAFF. This rearrangement joins TRBV7-2 to TRBJ1-1; D uncertain. The germline gives CDR1 SGHTA, CDR2 FQGNSA. With 1 base removed from V and 1 base from J, the gap between germline ends came to 10 bases. This CDR3 region has 15 residues. The variable domain in full, completed from reference TRBV7-2 and TRBJ1-1, reads GAGVSQSPSNKVTEKGKDVELRCDPISGHTALYWYRQSLGQGLEFLIYFQGNSAPDKSGLPSDRFSAERTGGSVSTLTIQRTQQEDSAVYLCASSLVGSPNTEAFFGQGTRLTVV.

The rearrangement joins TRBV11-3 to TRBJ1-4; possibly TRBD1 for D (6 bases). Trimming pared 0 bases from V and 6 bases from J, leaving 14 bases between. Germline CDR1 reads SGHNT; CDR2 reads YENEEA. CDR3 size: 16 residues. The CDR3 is CASSLDISDRDEKLFF. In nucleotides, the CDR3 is TGTGCCAGCAGCTTAGATATCTCGGACAGAGATGAAAAACTGTTTTTT. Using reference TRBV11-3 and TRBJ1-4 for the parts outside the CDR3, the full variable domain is EAGVVQSPRYKIIEKKQPVAFWCNPISGHNTLYWYLQNLGQGPELLIRYENEEAVDDSQLPKDRFSAERLKGVDSTLKIQPAELGDSAVYLCASSLDISDRDEKLFFGSGTQLSVL.

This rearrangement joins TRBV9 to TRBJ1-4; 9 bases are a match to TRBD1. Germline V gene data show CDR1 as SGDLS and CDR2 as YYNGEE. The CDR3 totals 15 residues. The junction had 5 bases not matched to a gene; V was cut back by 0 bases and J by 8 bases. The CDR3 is CASSVGDRAEEKLFF. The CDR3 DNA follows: TGTGCCAGCAGCGTAGGGGACAGGGCGGAAGAAAAACTGTTTTTT.

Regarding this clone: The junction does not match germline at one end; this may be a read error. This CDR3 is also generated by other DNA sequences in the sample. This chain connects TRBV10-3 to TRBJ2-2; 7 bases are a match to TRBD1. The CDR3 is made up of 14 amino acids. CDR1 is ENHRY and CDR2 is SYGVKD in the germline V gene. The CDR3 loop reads CATWDRPNTGELFF. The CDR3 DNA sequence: TGTGCCACGTGGGACAGACCGAACACCGGAGAGCTGTTTTTT.

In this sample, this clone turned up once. This CDR3 is CASSPLKPYHPHTF. The DNA of the CDR3 is TGTGCCAGCAGCCCCCTGAAGCCATATCACCCGCACACCTTC. The J gene is TRBJ1-2, the V gene TRBV7-9, with D uncertain. This CDR3 region has 14 residues. The germline V and J ends were trimmed by 5 bases and 12 bases, with 22 bases remaining between them. Germline CDR1 SEHNR, CDR2 FQNEAQ (reference sequence). Supplemented by reference TRBV7-9 and TRBJ1-2, the full variable domain reads DTGVSQNPRHKITKRGQNVTFRCDPISEHNRLYWYRQTLGQGPEFLTYFQNEAQLEKSRLLSDRFSAERPKGSFSTLEIQRTEQGDSAMYLCASSPLKPYHPHTFGSGTRLTVV.

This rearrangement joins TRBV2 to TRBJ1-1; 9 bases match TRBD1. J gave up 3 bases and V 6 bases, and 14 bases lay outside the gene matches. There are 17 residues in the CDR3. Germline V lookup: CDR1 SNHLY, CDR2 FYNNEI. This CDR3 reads CASRDRGAYRLHTEAFF. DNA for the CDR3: TGTGCCAGCAGGGACAGGGGCGCGTACCGGTTGCACACTGAAGCTTTCTTT.

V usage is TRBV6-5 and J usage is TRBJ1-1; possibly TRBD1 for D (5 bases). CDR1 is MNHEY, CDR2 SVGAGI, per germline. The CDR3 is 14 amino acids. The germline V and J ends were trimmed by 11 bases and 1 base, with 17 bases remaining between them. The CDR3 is CAVPSPTANTEAFF. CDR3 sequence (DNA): TGTGCCGTTCCGTCCCCGACAGCGAACACTGAAGCTTTCTTT.

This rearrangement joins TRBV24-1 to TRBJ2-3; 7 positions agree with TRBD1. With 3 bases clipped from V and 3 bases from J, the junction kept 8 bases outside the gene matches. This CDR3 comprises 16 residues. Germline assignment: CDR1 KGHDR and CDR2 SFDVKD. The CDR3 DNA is TGTGCCACCAGTGATCAAACAGGGGATCGGACAGATACGCAGTATTTT. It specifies CATSDQTGDRTDTQYF.

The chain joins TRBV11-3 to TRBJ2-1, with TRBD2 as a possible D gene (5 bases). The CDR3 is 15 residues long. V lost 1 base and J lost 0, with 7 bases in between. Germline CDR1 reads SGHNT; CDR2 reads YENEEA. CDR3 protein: CASSLGRGSYNEQFF. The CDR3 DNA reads TGTGCCAGCAGCTTAGGACGGGGCTCCTACAATGAGCAGTTCTTC.